Following are 3 T cell receptor beta chains from one sample sequenced in a study of T cell changes during pregnancy in multiple sclerosis. TCRdb's copy holds only in-frame clones and misses some; the assay was immunoSEQ multiplex PCR. The top ten hold roughly 7.4% of the sample, which has approximately 43,000 clones, almost 95% seen once. The sequences come from CD8+ T cells from peripheral blood mononuclear cells, collected in the third trimester of pregnancy. The source of these receptors is a female donor with multiple sclerosis, enrolled in a pregnancy study.

The rearrangement uses TRBV29-1 and TRBJ2-1; the D is unclear. Trimming took off 2 bases at V and 8 bases at J, with 10 bases between the two ends. Germline assignment: CDR1 SQVTM and CDR2 ANQGSEA. The length of the CDR3 is 12 residues. The CDR3 protein is CSVEKDEDEQFF. The CDR3 DNA sequence: TGCAGCGTTGAAAAAGACGAGGATGAGCAGTTCTTC.

This clone appeared once. The CDR3 bases are TGTGCCAGCAGTCTCGGGACTAACCACAATGAGCAGTTCTTC. Translated: CASSLGTNHNEQFF. This chain connects TRBV27 to TRBJ2-1; 7 bases line up with TRBD2. CDR3 size: 14 residues. Trimming removed 5 bases from V and 5 bases from J; junction bases left unmatched: 6. CDR1 and CDR2 (germline): MNHEY, SMNVEV (reference sequence).

The CDR3 is CASSSPEGGVSEKLFF. CDR3 DNA: TGTGCCAGCAGCAGCCCCGAGGGCGGTGTGAGCGAAAAACTGTTTTTT. J is TRBJ1-4 and V is TRBV7-9, with D uncertain. The germline gives CDR1 SEHNR, CDR2 FQNEAQ (reference sequence). V dropped 5 bases and J dropped 8 bases, with 21 bases sitting between them. The CDR3 extends over 16 amino acids.